This entry concerns a single TCR beta chain. Antigen: not known. Produced via immunoSEQ multiplex PCR; TCRdb's table is partial and in-frame only. The sample contains about 24,000 clones, about 70% of which appear only once. V gave up 0 bases and J gave up 0 bases, with 9 bases separating them. Germline CDR1 and CDR2: LGHNT and FRNRAP. The CDR3 is 16 amino acids. The sample originates from a study of CD4 T cells in relation to SARS-CoV-2 and coronaviruses. The unexposed donors gave CD4+ T cells in about 2011-2019, prior to COVID-19. CD4+ T cells were isolated from the cells after roughly 11 days of culture. Cells permitting, SARS-CoV-2 S/N and four cold-coronavirus spikes were tested on unexposed-donor CD4+ T cells. Half the medium was replaced with IL-2 medium on days 3 and 7.

The TCR sequence derives from a human donor in good health. The V and J genes are TRBV12-5 and TRBJ2-1; D remains unclear. Material: CD4+ T cells from PBMCs, cultured in vitro. CDR3 in amino acids: CASGLVTRPSYNEQFF. In nucleotides, the CDR3 is TGTGCTAGTGGTTTGGTAACCCGTCCCTCCTACAATGAGCAGTTCTTC.